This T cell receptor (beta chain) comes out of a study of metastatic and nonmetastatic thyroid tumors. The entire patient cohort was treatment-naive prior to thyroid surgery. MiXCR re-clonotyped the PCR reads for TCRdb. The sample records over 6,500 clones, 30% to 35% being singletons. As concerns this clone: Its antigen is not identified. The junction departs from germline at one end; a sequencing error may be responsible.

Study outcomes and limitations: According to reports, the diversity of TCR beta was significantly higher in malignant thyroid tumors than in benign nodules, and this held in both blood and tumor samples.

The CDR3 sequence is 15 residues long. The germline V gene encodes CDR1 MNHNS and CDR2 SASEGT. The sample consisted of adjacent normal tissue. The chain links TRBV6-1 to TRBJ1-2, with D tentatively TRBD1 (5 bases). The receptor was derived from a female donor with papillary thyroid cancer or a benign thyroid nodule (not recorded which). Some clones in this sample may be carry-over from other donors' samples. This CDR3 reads CASSREESQGYAYTF. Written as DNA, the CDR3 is TGTGCCAGCAGCCGAGAGGAGAGCCAGGGCTATGCCTACACCTTC.